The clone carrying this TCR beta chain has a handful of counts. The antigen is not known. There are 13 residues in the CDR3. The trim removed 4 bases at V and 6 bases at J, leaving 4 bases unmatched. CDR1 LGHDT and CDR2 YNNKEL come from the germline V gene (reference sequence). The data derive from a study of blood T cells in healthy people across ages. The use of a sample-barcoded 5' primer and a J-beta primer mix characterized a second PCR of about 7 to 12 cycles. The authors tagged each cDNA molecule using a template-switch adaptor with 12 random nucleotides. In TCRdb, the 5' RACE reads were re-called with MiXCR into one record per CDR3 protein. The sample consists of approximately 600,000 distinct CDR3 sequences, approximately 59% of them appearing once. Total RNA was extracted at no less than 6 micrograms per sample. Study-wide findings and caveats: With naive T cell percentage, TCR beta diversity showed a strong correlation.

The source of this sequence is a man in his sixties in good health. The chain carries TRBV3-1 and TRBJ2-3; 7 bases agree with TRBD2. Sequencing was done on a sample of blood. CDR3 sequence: CASSPSGGDTQYF. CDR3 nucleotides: TGTGCCAGCAGCCCTAGCGGTGGGGATACGCAGTATTTT.